The 15 T cell receptor beta chains listed next were all sequenced from one sample in a study of shared clonotypes between healthy human individuals. TCRdb's copy holds only in-frame clones and misses some; the assay was immunoSEQ multiplex PCR. The sample records approximately 640,000 clones, 90% being singletons. The sequenced material came from memory CD8+ T cells from PBMCs. The subset denotes: CD45RO+ cells pooled with CCR7-negative TemRA cells. Source of these receptors: a young man in good health. Some clones in this sample may be carry-over from other donors' samples.

A note on this clone: The junction differs from germline at one of its ends, possibly a read error. CDR3 in amino acids: CASGFGLTYEQYF. The CDR3 DNA reads TGTGCCAGCGGTTTTGGGCTTACCTACGAGCAGTACTTC. V is TRBV27 and J is TRBJ2-7; D ambiguous. This CDR3 has 13 amino acids. Germline CDR1 and CDR2: MNHEY and SMNVEV (reference sequence).

V gene TRBV28 combines with J gene TRBJ2-7; D perhaps matches TRBD1 (6 bases). Per the germline V gene, CDR1 is MDHEN and CDR2 is SYDVKM. V was trimmed by 6 bases and J by 2 bases, leaving 14 bases between them. The CDR3 is 14 residues long. The CDR3 is CASRIQGSTYEQYF. In DNA, the CDR3 is TGTGCCAGCAGAATTCAGGGGTCCACCTACGAGCAGTACTTC.

This chain uses TRBV11-2 with TRBJ2-7, with D perhaps matching TRBD1 (5 bases). V was cut by 5 bases and J by 6 bases, with 11 bases left in between. CDR3 length: 12 amino acids. Per germline, CDR1 SGHAT and CDR2 FQNNGV. The CDR3 DNA is TGTGCCAGCAGCCCCCCGACAGTCGAGCAGTACTTC. Its translation is CASSPPTVEQYF.

The chain combines TRBV25-1 with TRBJ2-7; 8 bases line up with TRBD2. This CDR3 is built from 14 residues. Germline values: CDR1 MGHDK, CDR2 SYGVNS. J lost 3 bases, V lost 4 bases, and 5 bases had no gene match. Here the CDR3 reads CASSGLATGYEQYF. The CDR3 DNA reads as TGTGCCAGCAGTGGACTAGCGACGGGCTACGAGCAGTACTTC.

In its sample, this clone was seen a few times. The V gene is TRBV9, the J gene TRBJ1-5, with 10 bases aligning to TRBD1. CDR1 SGDLS and CDR2 YYNGEE come from the germline V gene. Germline trimming cut 5 bases from V and 5 bases from J; bases unmatched to any gene: 4. The CDR3 runs to 14 residues. CDR3 sequence (DNA): TGTGCCAGCAGTAAGGGGACAGGGGATCAGCCCCAGCATTTT. Amino acids: CASSKGTGDQPQHF.

V usage is TRBV28 and J usage is TRBJ2-7, with D perhaps assigned TRBD1 or TRBD2 (6 bases each). The CDR3 loop spans 13 amino acids. The V and J ends lost 11 bases and 4 bases respectively, with 18 bases between them. Germline CDR1 MDHEN, CDR2 SYDVKM. This CDR3 is CASTGGPIYEQYF. The CDR3 DNA reads TGTGCCTCAACTGGGGGGCCGATTTACGAGCAGTACTTC.

V is TRBV18 and J is TRBJ2-7; D is perhaps TRBD1 (5 bases). Trimming stripped 6 bases from V and 6 bases from J, with 15 bases between. The germline gives CDR1 KGHSH, CDR2 LQKENI. The CDR3 length is 13 residues. The CDR3 DNA reads TGTGCCAGCTCGTTAGGTCAGGGTCCCGAGCAGTACTTC. It yields the protein CASSLGQGPEQYF.

In its sample, this clone was seen once. The chain uses TRBV5-6 and TRBJ1-2, with a tentative D call TRBD1 (5 bases). CDR1 SGHDT and CDR2 YYEEEE come from the germline V gene. CDR3 size: 12 residues. V lost 0 bases and J 7 bases, leaving 7 bases between the germline ends. CDR3 sequence reads: CASSLDRSGYTF. CDR3 DNA: TGTGCCAGCAGCTTGGACAGGTCTGGCTACACCTTC.

The V and J genes are TRBV27 and TRBJ2-7; D is uncertain. Trimming removed 6 bases from V and 6 bases from J, with 9 bases in between. CDR1 is MNHEY, CDR2 SMNVEV, per germline (reference sequence). The CDR3 is 11 residues long. The CDR3 nucleotides read TGTGCCAGCAGGGCTATGGGCGAGCAGTACTTC. This codes for CASRAMGEQYF.

The sample holds one count of this clone. The rearrangement links TRBV5-5 to TRBJ1-1; unclear D gene. Per the germline V gene, CDR1 is SGHKS and CDR2 is YYEKEE (reference sequence). The CDR3 consists of 13 residues. The V end lost 0 bases, the J end lost 0 bases, and 3 bases lay between the germline ends. CDR3 sequence: CASSLGMNTEAFF. The DNA for the CDR3 is TGTGCCAGCAGCTTGGGAATGAACACTGAAGCTTTCTTT.

V and J are TRBV7-2 and TRBJ1-3; a possible D gene is TRBD1 (6 bases). CDR3 size: 15 residues. V dropped 5 bases and J dropped 4 bases, with 15 bases sitting between them. The V gene's germline CDR1 is SGHTA and CDR2 FQGNSA. The CDR3 here is CASSPGGLGGNTIYF. In DNA form, the CDR3 reads TGTGCCAGCAGCCCGGGGGGGCTGGGGGGAAACACCATATATTTT.

The chain employs TRBV28 and TRBJ2-7; tentative D call: TRBD2 (5 bases). The germline CDR1 and CDR2 sequences are MDHEN and SYDVKM. V was pared by 4 bases and J by 4 bases, with 8 bases between. This CDR3 has 12 residues. CDR3 in amino acids: CASSSRDYEQYF. In DNA, the CDR3 is TGTGCCAGCAGTTCCCGGGATTACGAGCAGTACTTC.

The rearrangement uses TRBV7-2 and TRBJ2-7, with D unclear. The CDR3 covers 19 residues. Trimming cost V 5 bases and J 0 bases, with 26 bases left between them. Germline CDR1 and CDR2: SGHTA and FQGNSA. CDR3 residues: CASSTHAWRAARPSYEQYF. Written as DNA, the CDR3 is TGTGCCAGCAGCACCCATGCATGGAGAGCAGCGCGGCCCTCCTACGAGCAGTACTTC.

The J gene is TRBJ1-2, the V gene TRBV6-6, with D unresolved. Germline values: CDR1 MNHNY, CDR2 SVGAGI (reference sequence). This CDR3 region has 15 residues. Trimming removed 6 bases at V and 7 bases at J, with 21 bases between. The CDR3 sequence: CASSFTHWGGAGYTF. The DNA of the CDR3 is TGTGCCAGCAGCTTTACTCATTGGGGAGGAGCTGGCTACACCTTC.

The rearrangement uses TRBV7-9 and TRBJ2-1, with TRBD1 matching 7 bases. There are 14 residues in the CDR3. Germline V gives CDR1 SEHNR, CDR2 FQNEAQ (reference sequence). Unmatched junction bases numbered 7, after V lost 3 bases and J lost 8 bases. The CDR3 protein is CASSLVTGDHEQFF. CDR3 in DNA: TGTGCCAGCAGCTTGGTAACAGGGGACCATGAGCAGTTCTTC.